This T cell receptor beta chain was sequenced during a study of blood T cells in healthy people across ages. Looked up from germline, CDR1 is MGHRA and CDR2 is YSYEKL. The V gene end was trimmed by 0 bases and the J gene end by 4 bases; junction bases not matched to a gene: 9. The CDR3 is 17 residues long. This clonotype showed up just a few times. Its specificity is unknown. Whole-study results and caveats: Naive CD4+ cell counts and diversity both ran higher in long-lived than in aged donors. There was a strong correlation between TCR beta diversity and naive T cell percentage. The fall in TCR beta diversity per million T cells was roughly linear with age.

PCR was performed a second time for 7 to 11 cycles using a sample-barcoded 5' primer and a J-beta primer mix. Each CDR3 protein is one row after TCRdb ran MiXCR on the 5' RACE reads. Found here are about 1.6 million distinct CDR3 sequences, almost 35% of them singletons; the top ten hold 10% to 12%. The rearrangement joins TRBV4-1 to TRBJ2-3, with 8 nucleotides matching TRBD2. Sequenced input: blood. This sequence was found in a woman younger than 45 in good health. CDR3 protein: CASSQDPAGVEADTQYF. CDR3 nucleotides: TGCGCCAGCAGCCAAGATCCAGCGGGGGTCGAGGCAGATACGCAGTATTTT.